This T cell receptor beta chain was documented in a study of blood T cells in healthy people across ages. General study points: In long-lived donors, naive CD4+ cell counts and diversity exceeded those of aged donors.

This CDR3 is built from 13 residues. CDR1 and CDR2 from the germline V gene are ENHRY and SYGVKD. Trimming removed 3 bases at V and 3 bases at J, with 7 bases between. For this clonotype: Its antigen remains unknown.

A sample-barcoded 5' primer and a J-beta primer mix were used in a second PCR of roughly 7 to 11 cycles. Each CDR3 protein gets one entry after TCRdb re-called the 5' RACE reads with MiXCR. The sample has about 760,000 distinct CDR3 sequences, more than 50% seen once. This clonotype was obtained from a man in his forties or fifties in good health. The V gene is TRBV10-3, the J gene TRBJ2-3; no definite D call. The sample was blood. Here the CDR3 DNA reads TGTGCCATCAGTGATTTTTCAACAGATACGCAGTATTTT. Translating gives CAISDFSTDTQYF.